One sample yielded the 21 T cell receptor beta chains listed below, sequenced in a study of OX40 agonist ivuxolimab in advanced cancers. The assay was immunoSEQ multiplex PCR, and TCRdb's table has in-frame clones only and misses some. Altogether about 73,000 clones are present, around nine tenths being singletons, with the ten largest covering 0.45% to 0.55%. The sample in question was CD4+ or CD8+ T cells sorted from blood, obtained in a trial of the OX40 agonist ivuxolimab. Receptors were obtained from an adult with an advanced solid tumor such as melanoma, head and neck, liver or kidney cancer.

CDR3 coding DNA: TGTGCCAGCAGTGTCCCGGACAGGCCTCTTACCGGGGAGCTGTTTTTT. This codes for CASSVPDRPLTGELFF. This chain uses TRBV6-1 with TRBJ2-2; 7 nucleotides agree with TRBD1. CDR1 MNHNS and CDR2 SASEGT come from the germline V gene. This CDR3 region has 16 residues. Trimming at V came to 4 bases and at J to 5 bases, leaving 10 bases not matched to a gene.

This clone occurred a few times. This sequence joins TRBV19 and TRBJ2-6; 7 positions agree with TRBD1. Trimming took 2 bases from V and 0 from J; bases not matched to a gene: 4. CDR3 size: 17 residues. Germline CDR1 LNHDA, CDR2 SQIVND (reference sequence). The CDR3 sequence is CASSILPGGSGANVLTF. The CDR3 DNA is TGTGCCAGTAGTATACTCCCAGGGGGCTCTGGGGCCAACGTCCTGACTTTC. The full variable domain, rest sourced from reference TRBV19 and TRBJ2-6, is DGGITQSPKYLFRKEGQNVTLSCEQNLNHDAMYWYRQDPGQGLRLIYYSQIVNDFQKGDIAEGYSVSREKKESFPLTVTSAQKNPTAFYLCASSILPGGSGANVLTFGAGSRLTVL.

V usage is TRBV5-4 and J usage is TRBJ2-2, with a tentative D call TRBD1 (5 bases). CDR1 SGHNT and CDR2 YYREEE come from the germline V gene (reference sequence). The V gene lost 2 bases and the J gene lost 1 base, with 12 bases spanning the gap. The length of the CDR3 is 16 residues. CDR3 amino acids: CASSFGAGLNTGELFF. The CDR3 region has the DNA TGTGCCAGCAGCTTTGGGGCAGGGTTGAACACCGGGGAGCTGTTTTTT.

The chain links TRBV7-2 to TRBJ2-7; D is ambiguous. Per the germline V gene, CDR1 is SGHTA and CDR2 is FQGNSA. The CDR3 has 15 residues. The V gene lost 1 base and the J gene lost 2 bases, with 12 bases spanning the gap. DNA for the CDR3: TGTGCCAGCAGCTTAGGGTCGGCCCATCCCTACGAGCAGTACTTC. Amino acid sequence: CASSLGSAHPYEQYF.

This clone was recorded a few times. The chain uses TRBV7-2 and TRBJ2-7, with D unresolved. The CDR3 covers 12 residues. In germline, CDR1 is SGHTA, CDR2 FQGNSA. Trimming stripped 2 bases from V and 6 bases from J, with 8 bases between. The DNA for the CDR3 is TGTGCCAGCAGCTTAAGTGGTAGCGAGCAGTACTTC. This encodes CASSLSGSEQYF.

J is TRBJ2-1 and V is TRBV12-5; D is unclear. Between the trimmed V and J ends, which lost 5 bases and 8 bases, there was a span of 7 bases. This CDR3 comprises 11 residues. The germline V gene has CDR1 LGHNT and CDR2 FRNRAP. The CDR3 protein is CASGERYEQFF. As DNA, the CDR3 is TGTGCTAGTGGTGAGAGATATGAGCAGTTCTTC. The variable domain in full, completed from reference TRBV12-5 and TRBJ2-1, reads DARVTQTPRHKVTEMGQEVTMRCQPILGHNTVFWYRQTMMQGLELLAYFRNRAPLDDSGMPKDRFSAEMPDATLATLKIQPSEPRDSAVYFCASGERYEQFFGPGTRLTVL.

The sample holds a few counts of this clone. The chain is built from TRBV5-6 and TRBJ2-7; TRBD2 might be the D (5 bases). Trimming pared 0 bases from V and 0 bases from J, leaving 10 bases between. CDR1 is SGHDT and CDR2 is YYEEEE in the germline V gene. The CDR3 is made up of 15 amino acids. The CDR3 coding sequence is TGTGCCAGCAGCTTGGAGAGGGTCAGCTCCTACGAGCAGTACTTC. Translation: CASSLERVSSYEQYF. The full variable domain, completed using reference TRBV5-6 and TRBJ2-7, is DAGVTQSPTHLIKTRGQQVTLRCSPKSGHDTVSWYQQALGQGPQFIFQYYEEEERQRGNFPDRFSGHQFPNYSSELNVNALLLGDSALYLCASSLERVSSYEQYFGPGTRLTVT.

The chain uses TRBV6-4 and TRBJ2-6; D ambiguous. Looked up from germline, CDR1 is MRHNA and CDR2 is SNTAGT. The V and J ends lost 5 bases and 0 bases respectively, with 5 bases between them. The CDR3 runs to 14 residues. The CDR3 loop reads CASSIFSGANVLTF. The CDR3 DNA follows: TGTGCCAGCAGTATTTTCTCTGGGGCCAACGTCCTGACTTTC.

The chain combines TRBV5-5 with TRBJ1-5, with TRBD1 as a possible D gene (5 bases). V dropped 4 bases and J dropped 0 bases, with 14 bases sitting between them. This CDR3 is built from 16 residues. Germline V gives CDR1 SGHKS, CDR2 YYEKEE (reference sequence). CDR3 sequence reads: CASSEGTQASNQPQHF. In nucleotides, the CDR3 is TGTGCCAGCAGCGAGGGGACGCAAGCTAGCAATCAGCCCCAGCATTTT.

This chain joins TRBV7-9 and TRBJ2-7, with TRBD2 identical over 9 bases. There are 11 residues in the CDR3. The J segment lost 13 bases and the V segment lost 9 bases, leaving 10 bases of the junction unmatched. Germline V lookup: CDR1 SEHNR, CDR2 FQNEAQ (reference sequence). For the CDR3, the DNA is TGTGCCAGTCACGGCGCGGGAGGGCATTACTTC. Its protein is CASHGAGGHYF.

The gene calls are TRBV19 and TRBJ2-7; a possible D gene is TRBD1 (5 bases). V lost 5 bases and J lost 3, with 14 bases in between. The germline gives CDR1 LNHDA, CDR2 SQIVND (reference sequence). The CDR3 totals 14 residues. The CDR3 coding sequence is TGTGCCAGTAGTCTCCAGGTCAGGGACTACGAGCAGTACTTC. This encodes CASSLQVRDYEQYF. Using reference TRBV19 and TRBJ2-7 for the parts outside the CDR3, the full variable domain is DGGITQSPKYLFRKEGQNVTLSCEQNLNHDAMYWYRQDPGQGLRLIYYSQIVNDFQKGDIAEGYSVSREKKESFPLTVTSAQKNPTAFYLCASSLQVRDYEQYFGPGTRLTVT.

V usage is TRBV11-1 and J usage is TRBJ2-1; no definite D call. Trimming stripped 5 bases from V and 9 bases from J, with 14 bases between. The CDR3 covers 13 residues. Germline CDR1 is SGHAT and CDR2 is FQDESV (reference sequence). This chain's CDR3 is CASSPLGPSEQFF. In nucleotides, the CDR3 is TGTGCCAGCAGCCCCCTAGGGCCCAGTGAGCAGTTCTTC.

In DNA, the CDR3 is TGTGCCAGCAGTTACAGGCTAGCGGGAAGCTACGAGCAGTACTTC. Protein sequence: CASSYRLAGSYEQYF. The chain couples TRBV6-5 to TRBJ2-7, with 9 bases that match TRBD2. The length of the CDR3 is 15 residues. V trimming: 2 bases; J trimming: 3 bases; junction bases outside the gene matches: 5. Germline lookup yields CDR1 MNHEY and CDR2 SVGAGI.

The chain employs TRBV7-2 and TRBJ2-4; 12 bases are a match to TRBD2. This CDR3 has 18 residues. Losses at the gene ends were 5 bases for V and 0 bases for J; bases not matched to a gene: 8. Looked up from germline, CDR1 is SGHTA and CDR2 is FQGNSA. CDR3 DNA: TGTGCCAGCAGCCTAAGGACTAGCGGGGATCTAGCCAAAAACATTCAGTACTTC. Its protein is CASSLRTSGDLAKNIQYF.

The rearrangement joins TRBV30 to TRBJ2-3; 14 nucleotides match TRBD2. Germline lookup yields CDR1 GTSNPN and CDR2 SVGIG (reference sequence). This CDR3 is 14 amino acids long. The CDR3 region is CAGTSGSGRDTQYF. CDR3 sequence (DNA): TGTGCGGGGACTAGCGGGAGCGGGCGAGATACGCAGTATTTT.

This chain connects TRBV11-2 to TRBJ2-7; 9 bases match TRBD1. CDR1 and CDR2 from the germline V gene are SGHAT and FQNNGV. CDR3 length: 15 residues. V shed 8 bases and J 3 bases; nucleotides not matched to a gene: 11. The CDR3 here is CASGEGTGLNYEQYF. CDR3 bases: TGTGCCAGCGGGGAAGGGACAGGGCTAAACTACGAGCAGTACTTC.

The V gene is TRBV27, the J gene TRBJ2-2; possibly TRBD1 or TRBD2 for D (7 bases each). This CDR3 is built from 14 residues. Germline loops: CDR1 MNHEY, CDR2 SMNVEV (reference sequence). Trimming removed 7 bases at V and 6 bases at J, with 15 bases between. The CDR3 DNA sequence: TGTGCCAGCACCAGGGGGGGGATGCCCGGGGAGCTGTTTTTT. Amino acid sequence: CASTRGGMPGELFF.

V and J are TRBV27 and TRBJ2-7, with no clear D. This CDR3 has 14 amino acids. Trimming took 5 bases from V and 2 from J, leaving 13 bases between them. CDR1 and CDR2 (germline): MNHEY, SMNVEV (reference sequence). CDR3 DNA sequence: TGTGCCAGCAGTCCAACTTTCTTGGCCTACGAGCAGTACTTC. Translated: CASSPTFLAYEQYF.

The V gene is TRBV18, the J gene TRBJ2-5, with unresolved D. CDR3 length: 14 residues. CDR1 and CDR2 (germline): KGHSH, LQKENI. V lost 5 bases to trimming and J lost 1 base, with 11 bases between them. In nucleotides, the CDR3 is TGTGCCAGCTCAACTTCTGGAATCCAAGAGACCCAGTACTTC. It translates to CASSTSGIQETQYF. Filled out from reference TRBV18 and TRBJ2-5, the complete variable domain reads NAGVMQNPRHLVRRRGQEARLRCSPMKGHSHVYWYRQLPEEGLKFMVYLQKENIIDESGMPKERFSAEFPKEGPSILRIQQVVRGDSAAYFCASSTSGIQETQYFGPGTRLLVL.

The gene calls are TRBV11-2 and TRBJ1-2; 10 nucleotides align to TRBD1. With V trimmed by 7 bases and J by 3 bases, 8 bases remained unmatched. The CDR3 contains 15 residues. Germline V gene sequence: CDR1 SGHAT, CDR2 FQNNGV. This CDR3 reads CASNPRQGAHYGYTF. DNA of the CDR3: TGTGCCAGCAACCCCAGACAGGGGGCTCACTATGGCTACACCTTC.

This sequence joins TRBV11-2 and TRBJ2-3, with 8 nucleotides matching TRBD2. Germline trimming cut 6 bases from V and 8 bases from J; bases unmatched to any gene: 10. The CDR3 extends over 14 amino acids. Germline CDR1 is SGHAT and CDR2 is FQNNGV. The CDR3 reads CASRNTGLGLTQYF. The CDR3 DNA reads TGTGCCAGCAGAAACACGGGACTAGGTCTTACGCAGTATTTT.